This T cell receptor beta chain was captured by sequencing in a study of blood T cells in healthy people across ages. Study-wide findings and caveats: Researchers deemed the diversity estimates from one million T cells underestimates.

Trimming took 0 bases from V and 4 from J, leaving 13 bases between them. The CDR3 spans 15 residues. In germline, CDR1 is SGHDT, CDR2 YYEEEE. With regard to this clonotype: Antigen specificity is unknown.

A second PCR, run for about 6 to 12 cycles, used a sample-barcoded 5' primer plus a J-beta primer mix. No fewer than 3 million CDR3-containing paired-end reads came from each sample. One entry per CDR3 protein results from TCRdb running MiXCR on the 5' RACE reads. The sample has fewer than 1.5 million distinct CDR3 sequences; roughly 40% are singletons. The gene calls are TRBV5-6 and TRBJ1-2; no clear D gene. This clonotype originated in a woman aged 18-29 years in good health. Sequenced sample: blood. The DNA of the CDR3 is TGTGCCAGCAGCTTGGACCTTACAGCTTCCTATGGCTACACCTTC. It is translated as CASSLDLTASYGYTF.